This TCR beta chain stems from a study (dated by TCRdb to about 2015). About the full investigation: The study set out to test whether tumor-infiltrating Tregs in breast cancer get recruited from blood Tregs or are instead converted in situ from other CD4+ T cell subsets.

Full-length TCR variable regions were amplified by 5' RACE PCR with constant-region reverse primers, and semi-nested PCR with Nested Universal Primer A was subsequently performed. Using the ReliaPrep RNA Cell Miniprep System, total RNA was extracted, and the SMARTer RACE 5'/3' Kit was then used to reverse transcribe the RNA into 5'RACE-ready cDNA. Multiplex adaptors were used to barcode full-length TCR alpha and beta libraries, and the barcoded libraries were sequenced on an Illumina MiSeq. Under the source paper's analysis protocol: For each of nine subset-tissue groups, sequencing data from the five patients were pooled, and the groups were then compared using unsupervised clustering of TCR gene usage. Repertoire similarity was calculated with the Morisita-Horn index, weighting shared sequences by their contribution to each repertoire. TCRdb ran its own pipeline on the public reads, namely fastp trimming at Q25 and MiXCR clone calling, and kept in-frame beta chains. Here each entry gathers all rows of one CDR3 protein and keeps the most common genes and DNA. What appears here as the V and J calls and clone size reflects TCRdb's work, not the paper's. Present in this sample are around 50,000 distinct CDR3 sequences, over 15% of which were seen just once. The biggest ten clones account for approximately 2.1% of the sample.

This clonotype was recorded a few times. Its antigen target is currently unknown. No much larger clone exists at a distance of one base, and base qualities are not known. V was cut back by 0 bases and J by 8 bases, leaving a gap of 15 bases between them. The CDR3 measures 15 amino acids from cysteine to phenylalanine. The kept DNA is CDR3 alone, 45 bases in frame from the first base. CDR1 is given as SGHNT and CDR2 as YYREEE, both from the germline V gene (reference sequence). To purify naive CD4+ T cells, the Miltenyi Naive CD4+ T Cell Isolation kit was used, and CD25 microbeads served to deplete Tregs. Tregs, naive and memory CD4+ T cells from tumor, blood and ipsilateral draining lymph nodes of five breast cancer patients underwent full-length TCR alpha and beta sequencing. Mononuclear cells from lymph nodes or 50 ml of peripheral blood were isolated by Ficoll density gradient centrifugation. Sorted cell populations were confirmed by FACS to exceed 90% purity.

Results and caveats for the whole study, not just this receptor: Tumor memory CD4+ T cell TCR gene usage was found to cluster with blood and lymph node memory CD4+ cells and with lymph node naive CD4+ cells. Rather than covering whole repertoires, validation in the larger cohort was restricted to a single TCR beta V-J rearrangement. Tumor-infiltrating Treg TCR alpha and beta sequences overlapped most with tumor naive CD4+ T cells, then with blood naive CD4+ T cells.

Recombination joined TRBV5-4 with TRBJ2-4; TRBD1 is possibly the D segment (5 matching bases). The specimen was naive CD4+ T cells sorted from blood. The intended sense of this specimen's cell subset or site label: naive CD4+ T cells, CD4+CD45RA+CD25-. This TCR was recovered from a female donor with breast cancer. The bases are TGTGCCAGCAGCTTGGATCCCACAGGAGAGGACATTCAGTACTTC. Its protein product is CASSLDPTGEDIQYF. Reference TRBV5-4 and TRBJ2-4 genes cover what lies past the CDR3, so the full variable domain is ETGVTQSPTHLIKTRGQQVTLRCSSQSGHNTVSWYQQALGQGPQFIFQYYREEENGRGNFPPRFSGLQFPNYSSELNVNALELDDSALYLCASSLDPTGEDIQYFGAGTRLSVL.